This is a list of T cell receptor beta chains from one sample in a study of blood T cell repertoires in COVID-19. Method: immunoSEQ multiplex PCR; TCRdb's copy keeps in-frame clones and lacks some. The table records more than 200,000 clones, around 88% of them present only once. The specimen sequenced was peripheral blood. Every receptor here comes from a man aged 35 to 55 with active or convalescent COVID-19. CDR3s include the opening cysteine and the closing phenylalanine or tryptophan. The order of the fields is CDR3 protein, CDR3 DNA, J gene, clone size, D gene, V gene. A D gene is named only where the DNA matches it firmly. Part of the rows lack a size; the others show once, few, many or a class for expanded clones.

CASSQTEGTEAFF	TGCGCCAGCAGCCAAACGGAGGGGACTGAAGCTTTCTTT	TRBJ1-1	few	NA	TRBV4-1
CSGYTGDYGYTF	TGCAGCGGTTATACAGGAGACTATGGCTACACCTTC	TRBJ1-2	many	NA	TRBV29-1
CASSDRSSGGGETQYF	TGTGCCAGCAGTGACCGGAGTAGCGGGGGAGGTGAGACCCAGTACTTC	TRBJ2-5	NA	TRBD2	TRBV2
CATSDWQGANEQFF	TGTGCCACCAGTGATTGGCAGGGGGCGAATGAGCAGTTCTTC	TRBJ2-1	NA	TRBD1	TRBV24-1
CASSLRRGSLAPNEQFF	TGTGCCAGCAGCTTACGAAGAGGATCGCTAGCGCCAAATGAGCAGTTCTTC	TRBJ2-1	NA	NA	TRBV14
CASRLGTSGGLETQYF	TGTGCCAGCAGGCTCGGGACTAGCGGGGGGTTGGAGACCCAGTACTTC	TRBJ2-5	NA	TRBD2	TRBV2
CASSRTGGSNTEAFF	TGTGCCAGCAGCCGGACAGGGGGGTCTAACACTGAAGCTTTCTTT	TRBJ1-1	many	TRBD1	TRBV7-3
CASSRELPGGGSYEQYF	TGTGCCAGCAGCCGAGAACTTCCGGGAGGAGGTTCCTACGAGCAGTACTTC	TRBJ2-7	NA	TRBD2	TRBV5-4
CASSRGSGFTGELFF	TGTGCCAGCAGCAGGGGGAGTGGTTTCACCGGGGAGCTGTTTTTT	TRBJ2-2	once	TRBD1	TRBV2
CASSLVPKGDEKLFF	TGCGCCAGCAGCTTGGTTCCAAAAGGGGATGAAAAACTGTTTTTT	TRBJ1-4	NA	NA	TRBV5-1
CASSEQGGGTQYF	TGTGCCAGCAGTGAACAGGGAGGCGGGACCCAGTACTTC	TRBJ2-5	NA	NA	TRBV6-1
CASSTAGRVDSPLHF	TGTGCCAGCAGTACCGCGGGACGGGTCGATTCACCCCTCCACTTT	TRBJ1-6	NA	NA	TRBV27
CSVPGTGGQFGYTF	TGCAGCGTTCCCGGGACAGGGGGACAGTTTGGCTACACCTTC	TRBJ1-2	once	TRBD1	TRBV29-1
CAIAGGNSDTQYF	TGTGCCATCGCCGGCGGGAACTCAGATACGCAGTATTTT	TRBJ2-3	once	NA	TRBV10-3
CAWSEWTIEDGYTF	TGTGCCTGGAGCGAATGGACTATCGAGGATGGCTACACCTTC	TRBJ1-2	NA	NA	TRBV30
CASSLSGGWNTEAFF	TGTGCCAGCAGCTTGAGTGGGGGCTGGAACACTGAAGCTTTCTTT	TRBJ1-1	NA	NA	TRBV5-6
CASSYRGYEQYF	TGTGCCAGCAGTTATAGGGGGTACGAGCAGTACTTC	TRBJ2-7	few	NA	TRBV6-6
CASSTGTSGSFSYEQYF	TGCGCCAGCAGTACAGGGACTAGCGGGTCGTTCTCCTACGAGCAGTACTTC	TRBJ2-7	NA	TRBD2	TRBV10-1
CASSQLKGSEAFF	TGCGCCAGCAGCCAACTTAAGGGGTCTGAAGCTTTCTTT	TRBJ1-1	NA	NA	TRBV4-3
CASSQDSRRASDF	TGTGCCAGCAGCCAAGATTCCCGCAGGGCGAGCGACTTC	TRBJ2-7	NA	NA	TRBV3-1/TRBV3-2
CASSYDRAPVNTEAFF	TGTGCCAGCAGTTACGACAGAGCCCCAGTGAACACTGAAGCTTTCTTT	TRBJ1-1	NA	NA	TRBV6-2/TRBV6-3
CASSSRDSYGYTF	TGTGCCAGCAGCTCAAGGGACAGCTATGGCTACACCTTC	TRBJ1-2	few	TRBD1	TRBV11-3
CASSTPEGLSGYTF	TGTGCCAGCAGTACCCCCGAGGGACTTAGTGGCTACACCTTC	TRBJ1-2	NA	NA	TRBV27
CASTRGANTDTQYF	TGTGCCAGCACGCGGGGGGCAAACACAGATACGCAGTATTTT	TRBJ2-3	NA	TRBD2	TRBV6-6
CSVGTAFGYTF	TGCAGCGTTGGGACTGCCTTTGGCTACACCTTC	TRBJ1-2	NA	NA	TRBV29-1
CASSTYPQGMEHNEQFF	TGTGCCAGCAGCACCTACCCACAGGGTATGGAACACAATGAGCAGTTCTTC	TRBJ2-1	NA	NA	TRBV9
CASSLKQGTDGYTF	TGTGCCAGCAGTCTAAAACAGGGGACGGATGGCTACACCTTC	TRBJ1-2	NA	TRBD1	TRBV2
CASSGVDRGSETQYF	TGTGCCAGCAGTGGGGTGGACAGGGGGAGCGAGACCCAGTACTTC	TRBJ2-5	NA	TRBD1	TRBV6-2/TRBV6-3
CASGRGENTEAFF	TGTGCCAGCGGACGGGGGGAGAACACTGAAGCTTTCTTT	TRBJ1-1	once	NA	TRBV7-9
CASSQRGWGTDTQYF	TGCGCCAGCAGCCAGCGGGGGTGGGGCACAGATACGCAGTATTTT	TRBJ2-3	NA	TRBD2	TRBV4-1
CASSPGQGPEAFF	TGTGCCAGTAGCCCAGGACAGGGACCTGAAGCTTTCTTT	TRBJ1-1	NA	TRBD1	TRBV19
CASSYSSRGANYGYTF	TGTGCCAGCAGTTACTCGAGCAGGGGAGCTAACTATGGCTACACCTTC	TRBJ1-2	once	NA	TRBV6-5
CASSIFEDRGLGNYGYTF	TGTGCCAGTAGTATATTCGAGGACAGGGGGTTAGGTAACTATGGCTACACCTTC	TRBJ1-2	once	TRBD1	TRBV19
CASSLDRGGWGNTIYF	TGTGCCAGCAGCTTAGATCGGGGAGGCTGGGGAAACACCATATATTTT	TRBJ1-3	NA	NA	TRBV7-8
CATSRDLGSGRNNEQFF	TGTGCCACCAGCAGAGATTTGGGGAGCGGGAGAAACAATGAGCAGTTCTTC	TRBJ2-1	NA	TRBD2	TRBV15
CASSYSTLMTGRSTYEQYF	TGTGCCAGCAGTTACTCGACCCTAATGACAGGGCGGTCAACCTACGAGCAGTACTTC	TRBJ2-7	few	TRBD1	TRBV6-2/TRBV6-3
CASSPTVNEQFF	TGTGCCAGCAGCCCTACCGTCAATGAGCAGTTCTTC	TRBJ2-1	once	NA	TRBV27
CASSFLRTEAFF	TGTGCCAGCAGCTTTTTGCGCACTGAAGCTTTCTTT	TRBJ1-1	NA	NA	TRBV5-8
CASSTRGGTEAFF	TGTGCCAGCAGTACGCGGGGGGGCACTGAAGCTTTCTTT	TRBJ1-1	NA	NA	TRBV6-4
CASSQGRLAGDIDTQYF	TGCGCCAGCAGCCAAGGAAGACTAGCGGGGGACATAGATACGCAGTATTTT	TRBJ2-3	NA	TRBD2	TRBV4-1
CASSTESAGGRTYGYTF	TGTGCCAGTAGTACAGAGAGCGCAGGGGGACGCACCTATGGCTACACCTTC	TRBJ1-2	few	TRBD1	TRBV19
CAISAVLQGNSYEQYF	TGTGCCATCAGTGCTGTGCTACAGGGTAATTCCTACGAGCAGTACTTC	TRBJ2-7	few	NA	TRBV10-3
CASSLTRIAEPSVAF	TGTGCCAGCAGCTTAACTCGAATCGCAGAACCTAGTGTGGCCTTC	TRBJ1-2	NA	NA	TRBV7-3
CASSYSGTDYGYTF	TGTGCCAGCAGTTACTCCGGGACAGACTATGGCTACACCTTC	TRBJ1-2	NA	TRBD1	TRBV6-2/TRBV6-3
CASREAGTAHSPLHF	TGCGCCAGCAGGGAGGCCGGGACAGCTCATTCACCCCTCCACTTT	TRBJ1-6	once	TRBD1	TRBV5-1
CASSQEAGGSPLHF	TGTGCCAGCAGCCAAGAAGCGGGAGGGTCACCCCTCCACTTT	TRBJ1-6	NA	NA	TRBV14
CASSPPKSRQTGELFF	TGTGCCAGCTCACCACCAAAAAGCCGACAGACCGGGGAGCTGTTTTTT	TRBJ2-2	NA	NA	TRBV18
CASIPLGTSGSWDEQYF	TGTGCCAGCATCCCCCTAGGGACTAGCGGGAGTTGGGACGAGCAGTACTTC	TRBJ2-7	NA	TRBD2	TRBV28
CASSVEGWGTGELFF	TGTGCCAGCAGTGTGGAGGGATGGGGCACCGGGGAGCTGTTTTTT	TRBJ2-2	NA	NA	TRBV2
CASRTRDTDTQYF	TGTGCCAGCAGAACCCGGGACACAGATACGCAGTATTTT	TRBJ2-3	NA	NA	TRBV5-4
CASSLDGAPGGNTIYF	TGTGCCAGCAGCTTAGATGGGGCACCCGGTGGAAACACCATATATTTT	TRBJ1-3	NA	NA	TRBV11-2
CATSRDLPGEGYTF	TGTGCCACCAGCAGAGATCTGCCGGGTGAGGGCTACACCTTC	TRBJ1-2	NA	NA	TRBV15
CASSRGQGEWQYF	TGTGCCAGCAGCCGGGGACAGGGCGAATGGCAGTACTTC	TRBJ2-7	NA	TRBD1	TRBV7-9